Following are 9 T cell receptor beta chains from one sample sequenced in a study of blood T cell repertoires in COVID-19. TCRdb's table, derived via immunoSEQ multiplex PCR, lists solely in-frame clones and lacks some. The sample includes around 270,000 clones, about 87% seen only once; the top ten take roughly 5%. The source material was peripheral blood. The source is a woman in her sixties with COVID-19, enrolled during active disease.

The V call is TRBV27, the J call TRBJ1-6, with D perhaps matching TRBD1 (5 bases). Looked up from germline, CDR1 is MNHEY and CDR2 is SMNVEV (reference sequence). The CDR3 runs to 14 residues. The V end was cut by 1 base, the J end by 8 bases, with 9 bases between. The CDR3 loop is CASSLLGDYSPLHF. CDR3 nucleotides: TGTGCCAGCAGTTTATTAGGGGACTATTCACCCCTCCACTTT.

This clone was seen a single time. The CDR3 DNA reads as TGTGCCAGTAGTCCCTCGGGGGGCGAGCAGCCCCAGCATTTT. Protein: CASSPSGGEQPQHF. The chain recombines TRBV19 with TRBJ1-5, with a possible D match to TRBD1 (6 bases). CDR1 is LNHDA and CDR2 is SQIVND in the germline V gene (reference sequence). The CDR3 is made up of 14 amino acids. V shed 5 bases and J shed 7 bases, with 15 bases lying between them.

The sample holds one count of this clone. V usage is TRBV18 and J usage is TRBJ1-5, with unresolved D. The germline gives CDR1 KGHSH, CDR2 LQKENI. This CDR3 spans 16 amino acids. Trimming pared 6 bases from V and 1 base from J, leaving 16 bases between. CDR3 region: CASSPIRTGSNQPQHF. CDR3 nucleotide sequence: TGTGCCAGCTCGCCAATCAGGACGGGGAGCAATCAGCCCCAGCATTTT.

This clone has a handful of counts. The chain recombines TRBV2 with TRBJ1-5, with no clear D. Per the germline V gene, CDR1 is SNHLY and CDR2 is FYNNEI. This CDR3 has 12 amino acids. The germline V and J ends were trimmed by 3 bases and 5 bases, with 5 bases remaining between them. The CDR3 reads CASSDGYQPQHF. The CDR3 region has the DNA TGTGCCAGCAGTGACGGGTATCAGCCCCAGCATTTT.

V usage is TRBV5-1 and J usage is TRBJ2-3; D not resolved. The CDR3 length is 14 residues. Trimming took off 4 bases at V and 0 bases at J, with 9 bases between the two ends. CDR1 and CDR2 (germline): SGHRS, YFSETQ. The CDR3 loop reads CASSPSASTDTQYF. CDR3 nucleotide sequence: TGCGCCAGCAGCCCAAGCGCTAGCACAGATACGCAGTATTTT.

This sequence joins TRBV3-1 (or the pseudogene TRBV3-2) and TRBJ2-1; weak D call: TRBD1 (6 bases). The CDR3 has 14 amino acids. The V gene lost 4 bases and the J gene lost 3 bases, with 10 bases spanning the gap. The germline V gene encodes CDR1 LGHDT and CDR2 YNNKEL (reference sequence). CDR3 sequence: CASSRDIGYNEQFF. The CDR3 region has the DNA TGTGCCAGCAGCCGGGACATAGGCTACAATGAGCAGTTCTTC.

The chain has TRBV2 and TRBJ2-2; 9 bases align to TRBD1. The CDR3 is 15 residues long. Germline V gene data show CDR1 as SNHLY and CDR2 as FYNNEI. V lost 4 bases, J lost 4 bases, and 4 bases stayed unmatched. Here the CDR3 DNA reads TGTGCCAGCAGTGGGGACAGGGTCCTCACCGGGGAGCTGTTTTTT. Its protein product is CASSGDRVLTGELFF.

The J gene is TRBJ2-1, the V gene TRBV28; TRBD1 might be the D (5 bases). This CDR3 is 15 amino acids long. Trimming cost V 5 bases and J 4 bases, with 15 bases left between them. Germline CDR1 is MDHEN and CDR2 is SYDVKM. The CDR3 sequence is CASSGRARFYNEQFF. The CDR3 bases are TGTGCCAGCAGTGGCAGGGCCCGCTTTTACAATGAGCAGTTCTTC.

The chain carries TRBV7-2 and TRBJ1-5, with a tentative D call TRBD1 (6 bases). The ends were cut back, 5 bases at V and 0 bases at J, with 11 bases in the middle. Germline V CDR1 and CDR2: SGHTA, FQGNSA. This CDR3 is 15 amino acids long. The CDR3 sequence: CASSGRGYSNQPQHF. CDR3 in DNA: TGTGCCAGCAGCGGGAGGGGGTATAGCAATCAGCCCCAGCATTTT.